Presented here are 29 T cell receptor beta chains from one specimen sequenced in a study of lymphopenia after photon versus proton radiotherapy (dated by TCRdb to between 2018 and 2021). Library creation used the immunoSEQ multiplex PCR assay. The source is immuneACCESS, and TCRdb retained only in-frame sequences with V and J called. Part of the clones is not carried over; for the studies checked, unresolved V genes explain less than half of this, and the remainder is unexplained. This sample comprises roughly 61,000 clones, around 87% of them detected only once. The ten top clones hold around 13% of the sample. The source was peripheral blood, collected from a patient treated with proton-based radiotherapy. The receptors stem from a man older than 75 with esophageal cancer.

The chain links TRBV7-8 to TRBJ2-7, with 8 nucleotides matching TRBD1. This CDR3 is built from 15 residues. Germline CDR1 SGHVS, CDR2 FQNEAQ. V shed 4 bases and J 1 base; nucleotides not matched to a gene: 6. Here the CDR3 reads CASSSNRGASYEQYF. As DNA, the CDR3 is TGTGCCAGCAGCTCTAACAGGGGGGCGTCCTACGAGCAGTACTTC.

This chain connects TRBV6-1 to TRBJ2-5; maybe TRBD1 (6 bases). The J call is doubtful: the DNA matches TRBJ2-7 better. There are 13 residues in the CDR3. CDR1 MNHNS and CDR2 SASEGT come from the germline V gene. CDR3 sequence (DNA): TGTGCCAGCAGTGAACAGGGGATTGGCGAGCAGTACTTC. Its translation is CASSEQGIGEQYF.

The chain employs TRBV4-1 and TRBJ2-3, with TRBD2 matching 8 bases. In germline, CDR1 is MGHRA, CDR2 YSYEKL. The CDR3 is 16 amino acids. Losses at the gene ends were 7 bases for V and 3 bases for J; bases not matched to a gene: 12. The CDR3 DNA sequence: TGCGCCAGCACCCCGGGGGGGGCGGGAGGAACAGATACGCAGTATTTT. Residues: CASTPGGAGGTDTQYF.

J is TRBJ1-2 and V is TRBV19; D is possibly TRBD1 (5 bases). Trimming cost V 10 bases and J 2 bases, with 32 bases left between them. Germline lookup yields CDR1 LNHDA and CDR2 SQIVND (reference sequence). The CDR3 extends over 19 amino acids. Written as DNA, the CDR3 is TGTGCCACCGCGAGGAGGGGTATAACAGGAGTGGGTGCGAACTATGGCTACACCTTC. Protein product: CATARRGITGVGANYGYTF.

The chain carries TRBV5-4 and TRBJ2-1, with 12 bases aligning to TRBD2. The CDR3 runs to 15 residues. The germline gives CDR1 SGHNT, CDR2 YYREEE (reference sequence). With V trimmed by 5 bases and J by 7 bases, 7 bases remained unmatched. The CDR3 DNA sequence: TGTGCCAGCAGGGCAGGGACTAGCGGGTCAAATGAGCAGTTCTTC. This codes for CASRAGTSGSNEQFF.

The chain has TRBV7-9 and TRBJ1-5; no reliable D call. The CDR3 sequence is 13 residues long. Trimming cost V 5 bases and J 0 bases, with 5 bases left between them. Germline values: CDR1 SEHNR, CDR2 FQNEAQ (reference sequence). CDR3 bases: TGTGCCAGCAGCCGGGATAGCAATCAGCCCCAGCATTTT. Translating it yields CASSRDSNQPQHF.

V usage is TRBV27 and J usage is TRBJ2-1; D gene uncertain. The CDR3 consists of 15 residues. Germline values: CDR1 MNHEY, CDR2 SMNVEV (reference sequence). The ends were cut back, 8 bases at V and 0 bases at J, with 14 bases in the middle. The CDR3 nucleotides read TGTGCCAGCTTTTCCCCAGAAAGCTCCTACAATGAGCAGTTCTTC. It encodes CASFSPESSYNEQFF.

The rearrangement joins TRBV4-3 to TRBJ1-1; D call uncertain. Trimming cost V 1 base and J 5 bases, with 5 bases left between them. The CDR3 is made up of 12 amino acids. Germline V gene data show CDR1 as LGHNA and CDR2 as YSLEER. CDR3 in DNA: TGCGCCAGCAGCCAAGGGGTGACTGAAGCTTTCTTT. Translation: CASSQGVTEAFF.

The gene calls are TRBV7-2 and TRBJ2-3; 12 bases match TRBD2. The length of the CDR3 is 16 residues. V dropped 1 base and J dropped 2; count of bases not matched to a gene: 1. Per the germline V gene, CDR1 is SGHTA and CDR2 is FQGNSA. The CDR3 DNA follows: TGTGCCAGCAGCTTAGGACTAGCGGGGGCCACAGATACGCAGTATTTT. Translation gives CASSLGLAGATDTQYF.

The chain combines TRBV12-5 with TRBJ1-1; possibly TRBD1 for D (6 bases). Germline CDR1 and CDR2: LGHNT and FRNRAP. This CDR3 spans 19 amino acids. V lost 0 bases and J 4 bases, leaving 24 bases between the germline ends. The CDR3 loop reads CASGLVLSQGTTGSTEAFF. CDR3 DNA: TGTGCTAGTGGTTTGGTACTTTCCCAGGGGACTACCGGGAGCACTGAAGCTTTCTTT.

The chain uses TRBV6-6 and TRBJ1-5; tentative D call: TRBD1 (6 bases). Germline CDR1 MNHNY, CDR2 SVGAGI (reference sequence). The V gene lost 6 bases and the J gene lost 0 bases, with 12 bases spanning the gap. The CDR3 is made up of 15 amino acids. The CDR3 bases are TGTGCCAGCAGGTCCAACAGGGATAGCAATCAGCCCCAGCATTTT. Encoded protein: CASRSNRDSNQPQHF.

This chain joins TRBV4-1 and TRBJ2-6, with 7 bases matching TRBD2. The CDR3 runs to 20 residues. Germline CDR1 is MGHRA and CDR2 is YSYEKL. V lost 3 bases to trimming and J lost 0 bases; unmatched junction nucleotides: 14. The chain's CDR3 is CASSQPRLGASGSGANVLTF. For the CDR3, the DNA is TGCGCCAGCAGCCAGCCGAGGCTCGGGGCTAGCGGCTCTGGGGCCAACGTCCTGACTTTC.

V is TRBV5-1 and J is TRBJ2-5; the D gene is possibly TRBD1 (5 bases). Per the germline V gene, CDR1 is SGHRS and CDR2 is YFSETQ. The ends were cut back, 0 bases at V and 5 bases at J, with 8 bases in the middle. The CDR3 consists of 13 residues. CDR3 nucleotides: TGCGCCAGCAGCTTGGACAGGTTCGAGACCCAGTACTTC. Its protein is CASSLDRFETQYF.

This chain uses TRBV30 with TRBJ2-5, with D possibly matching TRBD2 (5 bases). The V gene's germline CDR1 is GTSNPN and CDR2 SVGIG (reference sequence). Trimming left V 3 bases short and J 4 bases short, with 12 bases between. The CDR3 consists of 13 residues. The CDR3 spells CAWRGVWRETQYF. The CDR3 nucleotides read TGTGCCTGGAGGGGAGTGTGGCGAGAGACCCAGTACTTC.

This clone was detected only once. The rearrangement joins TRBV7-8 to TRBJ1-1, with 7 bases lining up with TRBD1. The V gene end was trimmed by 2 bases and the J gene end by 4 bases; junction bases not matched to a gene: 10. The CDR3 runs to 16 residues. The germline V gene encodes CDR1 SGHVS and CDR2 FQNEAQ. The CDR3, as DNA: TGTGCCAGCAGCTTAACACAGGGGTCTAGTGGCACTGAAGCTTTCTTT. This translates into CASSLTQGSSGTEAFF.

The chain links TRBV28 to TRBJ2-7; TRBD2 aligns across 7 bases. After removal of 3 bases from V and 10 bases from J, the junction contained 6 bases not matched to a gene. The CDR3 consists of 12 residues. Looked up from germline, CDR1 is MDHEN and CDR2 is SYDVKM. CDR3 residues: CASSFAGDYQYF. DNA for the CDR3: TGTGCCAGCAGTTTCGCCGGGGACTACCAGTACTTC.

The chain links TRBV5-1 to TRBJ1-5; TRBD1 matches 10 bases. The V and J ends lost 2 bases and 5 bases, in that order; junction bases with no gene match: 4. The CDR3 spans 15 residues. Germline V lookup: CDR1 SGHRS, CDR2 YFSETQ. The CDR3 sequence is CASSLGQGEYQPQHF. The CDR3, as DNA: TGCGCCAGCAGCTTAGGACAGGGGGAATATCAGCCCCAGCATTTT. The full variable domain, with the rest looked up from reference TRBV5-1 and TRBJ1-5, is KAGVTQTPRYLIKTRGQQVTLSCSPISGHRSVSWYQQTPGQGLQFLFEYFSETQRNKGNFPGRFSGRQFSNSRSEMNVSTLELGDSALYLCASSLGQGEYQPQHFGDGTRLSIL.

The rearrangement links TRBV11-2 to TRBJ2-5, with no clear D. The V gene's germline CDR1 is SGHAT and CDR2 FQNNGV. The CDR3 covers 15 residues. Trimming shortened V by 0 bases and J by 1 base, and 9 bases separated the two germline ends. The CDR3 DNA reads as TGTGCCAGCAGCTTAGAATGGCACAGCCAAGAGACCCAGTACTTC. Protein sequence: CASSLEWHSQETQYF.

The chain's CDR3 is CASSRGTGSEGYTF. In nucleotides, the CDR3 is TGTGCCAGCAGCCGCGGAACAGGGTCCGAAGGCTACACCTTC. The rearrangement uses TRBV7-9 and TRBJ1-2, with TRBD1 as a possible D gene (6 bases). This CDR3 region has 14 residues. Trimming took off 5 bases at V and 8 bases at J, with 18 bases between the two ends. Germline-derived CDR1 and CDR2 are SEHNR and FQNEAQ (reference sequence).

The rearrangement links TRBV5-1 to TRBJ2-1; D is perhaps TRBD1 (6 bases). This CDR3 is built from 15 residues. Trimming left V 2 bases short and J 2 bases short, with 11 bases between. Looked up from germline, CDR1 is SGHRS and CDR2 is YFSETQ. DNA of the CDR3: TGCGCCAGCAGCTTTTTAGGACAGACCTACAATGAGCAGTTCTTC. Protein sequence: CASSFLGQTYNEQFF.

The chain is built from TRBV7-3 and TRBJ2-1, with 8 bases matching TRBD2. The V segment lost 4 bases and the J segment 0 bases; nucleotides outside the gene matches: 8. Germline lookup yields CDR1 SGHTA and CDR2 FQGTGA. The CDR3 spans 17 residues. This CDR3 reads CASSSEAGARSYNEQFF. Here the CDR3 DNA reads TGTGCCAGCAGCTCTGAAGCGGGGGCCCGCTCCTACAATGAGCAGTTCTTC.

A single count supports this clone. The rearrangement joins TRBV7-2 to TRBJ1-5, with D possibly matching TRBD1 (5 bases). V lost 1 base, J lost 2 bases, and 9 bases lay in between. This CDR3 is built from 15 residues. Germline-derived CDR1 and CDR2 are SGHTA and FQGNSA. This chain's CDR3 is CASSLVGDGNQPQHF. The CDR3 region has the DNA TGTGCCAGCAGCTTAGTAGGGGATGGCAATCAGCCCCAGCATTTT.

This clone was observed a handful of times. The gene calls are TRBV4-1 and TRBJ2-7; D may be TRBD1 or TRBD2 (5 bases each). Trimming took off 2 bases at V and 3 bases at J, with 11 bases between the two ends. The CDR3 covers 14 residues. In germline, CDR1 is MGHRA, CDR2 YSYEKL. The CDR3 loop reads CASSQPGLIYEQYF. CDR3 nucleotides: TGCGCCAGCAGCCAACCGGGGCTAATCTACGAGCAGTACTTC.

J is TRBJ2-1 and V is TRBV28; D gene uncertain. The CDR3 covers 13 residues. Deletions cut 7 bases from V and 4 bases from J, with 11 bases between. The germline V gene encodes CDR1 MDHEN and CDR2 SYDVKM. The DNA of the CDR3 is TGTGCCAGCAAGCAATCCAGTTACAATGAGCAGTTCTTC. Protein sequence: CASKQSSYNEQFF. The full variable domain, completed using reference TRBV28 and TRBJ2-1, is DVKVTQSSRYLVKRTGEKVFLECVQDMDHENMFWYRQDPGLGLRLIYFSYDVKMKEKGDIPEGYSVSREKKERFSLILESASTNQTSMYLCASKQSSYNEQFFGPGTRLTVL.

V is TRBV5-1 and J is TRBJ2-1; D uncertain. V shed 5 bases and J shed 5 bases, with 5 bases lying between them. CDR3 length: 11 amino acids. Germline V gives CDR1 SGHRS, CDR2 YFSETQ. In DNA form, the CDR3 reads TGCGCCAGCAGTCTTGACAATGAGCAGTTCTTC. Protein: CASSLDNEQFF.

The CDR3 bases are TGTGCCAGCTCACCAGGTGGCAGTCTCTCGGGCTCTGGAAACACCATATATTTT. Residues: CASSPGGSLSGSGNTIYF. The chain combines TRBV18 with TRBJ1-3; D gene unclear. The CDR3 runs 18 residues. Trimming pared 2 bases from V and 0 bases from J, leaving 17 bases between. CDR1 is KGHSH, CDR2 LQKENI, per germline.

CDR3 DNA: TGCGCCAGCAGCCAAGGAGTAAGAGATGGCTACACCTTC. Translated: CASSQGVRDGYTF. The rearrangement joins TRBV4-3 to TRBJ1-2; no definite D call. Germline V CDR1 and CDR2: LGHNA, YSLEER. V lost 1 base to trimming and J lost 6 bases, with 9 bases between them. The CDR3 contains 13 residues.

The chain is built from TRBV4-1 and TRBJ1-6; 9 positions match TRBD1. With V trimmed by 3 bases and J by 7 bases, 25 bases remained unmatched. Germline lookup yields CDR1 MGHRA and CDR2 YSYEKL. The CDR3 contains 22 residues. CDR3 DNA sequence: TGCGCCAGCAGCCATAAAGTACGACGAGATAAAGATGGACAGGGGAAGAATTCACCCCTCCACTTT. It encodes CASSHKVRRDKDGQGKNSPLHF.

Many counts were recorded for this clone. V usage is TRBV11-2 and J usage is TRBJ1-6; a possible D gene is TRBD1 (6 bases). V gave up 5 bases and J gave up 1 base, with 15 bases separating them. The V gene's germline CDR1 is SGHAT and CDR2 FQNNGV. The CDR3 has 17 residues. The CDR3 loop is CASSANRDTSYNSPLHF. The CDR3 DNA sequence: TGTGCCAGCAGCGCAAACCGGGACACGTCCTATAATTCACCCCTCCACTTT.